This record looks at one T cell receptor beta chain sequence and its context. The same CDR3 is also encoded by other DNA sequences in this sample. Selected positively for CCR7 and CD45RO-negative, naive CD8 cells excluded terminally differentiated effector memory CD45RA+ cells. This sample is part of a study of shared clonotypes between healthy human individuals. TCRdb keeps only in-frame clones here, not all; method: immunoSEQ multiplex PCR. Of about 590,000 clones listed, 95% to 96% are singletons. CDR1 is SGHRS, CDR2 YFSETQ, per germline. The CDR3 loop spans 15 amino acids. Trimming left V 0 bases short and J 1 base short, with 10 bases between.

The rearrangement uses TRBV5-1 and TRBJ1-1, with no clear D. Sequenced: naive CD8+ T cells sorted from blood. This sequence was found in a woman younger than 45 in good health. The CDR3 DNA is TGCGCCAGCAGCTTGGGACCTGGGGAGAACACTGAAGCTTTCTTT. It is translated as CASSLGPGENTEAFF.